Sequencing of this T cell receptor (beta chain) was carried out in a study of shared clonotypes between healthy human individuals. The repertoire was sequenced with immunoSEQ multiplex PCR; TCRdb's copy has only in-frame clones and lacks some. The table has some 800,000 clones, 80% to 95% seen once. Broader study findings: An anticipated effect of sequencing depth on clonotype sharing among donors was recognized. Naive CD4 clonotypes overlapped across several donors at around 4.7%.

Positively selected for CCR7, the CD45RO-negative cells used as naive CD8 cells excluded terminally differentiated effector memory CD45RA+ cells. A word on this clone: Its antigen remains unidentified.

Germline V lookup: CDR1 SEHNR, CDR2 FQNEAQ (reference sequence). The CDR3 runs to 16 residues. V lost 4 bases, J lost 2 bases, and 14 bases lay in between. This TCR was recovered from a man between 25 and 39 years old in good health. Input material: naive CD8+ T cells sorted from blood. V and J are TRBV7-9 and TRBJ1-4; D uncertain. This CDR3 reads CASSSMNGGTNEKLFF. The CDR3 bases are TGTGCCAGCAGCTCCATGAACGGCGGCACTAATGAAAAACTGTTTTTT.